The clone carrying this T cell receptor (beta chain) was detected a few times. The antigen remains undetermined. Trimming at V came to 5 bases and at J to 4 bases, leaving 5 bases not matched to a gene. The CDR3 has 14 residues. Using a J-beta primer mix together with a sample-barcoded 5' primer, a second PCR was run for roughly 6 to 11 cycles. A single record per CDR3 protein comes from TCRdb applying MiXCR to the 5' RACE reads. This sample has 1.5 million to 2 million distinct CDR3 sequences; approximately 39% occur once, and the top ten carry 23%. The source of the sample is a study of blood T cells in healthy people across ages. Notes on the study in general: TCR beta diversity, measured per million T cells, fell in a roughly linear way with age.

The rearrangement links TRBV12-3 or TRBV12-4 to TRBJ2-5, with 9 bases fitting TRBD2. The specimen was blood. The source is a human donor in good health. The CDR3 coding sequence is TGTGCCAGCAGTCGGCGGGGGGGCCGAGAGACCCAGTACTTC. Translating gives CASSRRGGRETQYF.